The 11 T cell receptor beta chains reported below all come from one sample, sequenced in a study of T cells after yellow fever vaccination. A single record per CDR3 protein comes from TCRdb applying MiXCR to the 5' RACE reads. In the table there are some 400,000 distinct CDR3 sequences, under 7.5% of which are singletons. The sequencing used PBMCs, collected 5 days after the yellow fever booster vaccination. The receptors shown here come from a man aged 25 to 40 who received the YFV17D yellow fever vaccine.

The chain combines TRBV6-5 with TRBJ2-2, with 8 bases aligning to TRBD2. Trimming at V came to 5 bases and at J to 7 bases, leaving 15 bases not matched to a gene. This CDR3 is 17 amino acids long. Germline V gene lookup returns CDR1 MNHEY and CDR2 SVGAGI. CDR3 residues: CASSHRGGTNGVGELFF. The CDR3 DNA is TGTGCCAGCAGTCACCGGGGGGGGACAAACGGTGTCGGGGAGCTGTTTTTT.

A few counts support this clonotype. This chain joins TRBV6-2 or TRBV6-3 and TRBJ1-5; D not resolved. CDR3 size: 16 residues. The germline V and J ends were trimmed by 0 bases and 6 bases, with 15 bases remaining between them. Per the germline V gene, CDR1 is MNHEY and CDR2 is SVGEGT. This chain's CDR3 is CASSYSRDEGRQPQHF. The CDR3 coding sequence is TGTGCCAGCAGTTACTCGAGAGACGAGGGCCGTCAGCCCCAGCATTTT.

The chain is built from TRBV19 and TRBJ1-1; maybe TRBD1 (6 bases). The V and J ends lost 7 bases and 3 bases respectively, with 12 bases between them. The V gene's germline CDR1 is LNHDA and CDR2 SQIVND (reference sequence). The CDR3 spans 13 residues. In nucleotides, the CDR3 is TGTGCCAGTATTAGAAGGGGGGACACTGAAGCTTTCTTT. This translates into CASIRRGDTEAFF.

The chain is built from TRBV5-1 and TRBJ1-2, with D maybe TRBD1 (5 bases). The V end lost 0 bases, the J end lost 4 bases, and 10 bases lay between the germline ends. The CDR3 extends over 14 amino acids. Looked up from germline, CDR1 is SGHRS and CDR2 is YFSETQ. The CDR3 region has the DNA TGCGCCAGCAGCTTGGGCGGACAAATCTATGGCTACACCTTC. Its protein is CASSLGGQIYGYTF.

This chain uses TRBV29-1 with TRBJ1-3; D remains ambiguous. V dropped 5 bases and J dropped 0 bases, with 26 bases sitting between them. The CDR3 totals 19 residues. Germline V gene sequence: CDR1 SQVTM, CDR2 ANQGSEA. Here the CDR3 DNA reads TGCAGCGTTACCATCCCCCTGGGTAGGGCCCCCGTCTCTGGAAACACCATATATTTT. Translating it yields CSVTIPLGRAPVSGNTIYF.

This clonotype appeared many times. This chain links TRBV20-1 with TRBJ2-1, with 7 nucleotides matching TRBD2. Germline V gene sequence: CDR1 DFQATT, CDR2 SNEGSKA (reference sequence). The V and J ends lost 3 bases and 12 bases, in that order; junction bases with no gene match: 14. This CDR3 comprises 14 residues. The CDR3: CSASRLAATEGQFF. The CDR3 DNA reads TGCAGTGCTAGCCGTCTAGCGGCCACGGAGGGGCAGTTCTTC.

This clonotype has just a few counts. The rearrangement links TRBV27 to TRBJ2-4; 9 nucleotides line up with TRBD2. J lost 0 bases, V lost 1 base, and 4 bases had no gene match. CDR3 length equals 17 residues. The V gene's germline CDR1 is MNHEY and CDR2 SMNVEV (reference sequence). CDR3 nucleotide sequence: TGTGCCAGCAGTTTATACGCTAGCGGGACAGCCAAAAACATTCAGTACTTC. Its translation: CASSLYASGTAKNIQYF.

This clonotype was counted ten times or more. This rearrangement joins TRBV10-3 to TRBJ2-5, with TRBD2 identical over 9 bases. Unmatched junction bases numbered 8, after V lost 8 bases and J lost 1 base. The germline V gene has CDR1 ENHRY and CDR2 SYGVKD. The CDR3 is 15 residues long. The CDR3 reads CAIGGIAGVQETQYF. The CDR3 coding sequence is TGTGCCATCGGGGGGATAGCGGGAGTCCAAGAGACCCAGTACTTC.

At least ten counts were recorded for this clonotype. V usage is TRBV4-2 and J usage is TRBJ2-7; tentatively, D is TRBD2 (6 bases). Per germline, CDR1 LGHNA and CDR2 YNFKEQ. The CDR3 contains 16 residues. Trimming stripped 0 bases from V and 0 bases from J, with 12 bases between. CDR3 bases: TGTGCCAGCAGCCAAGAGGGAGGACCAAGCTCCTACGAGCAGTACTTC. Protein sequence: CASSQEGGPSSYEQYF.

V usage is TRBV5-1 and J usage is TRBJ1-1; a possible D gene is TRBD1 (6 bases). V dropped 4 bases and J dropped 4 bases, with 17 bases sitting between them. Germline values: CDR1 SGHRS, CDR2 YFSETQ. This CDR3 has 15 residues. For the CDR3, the DNA is TGCGCCAGCAGCCTGGTGGGGGGCTTGGGCACTGAAGCTTTCTTT. Translated, it gives CASSLVGGLGTEAFF.

This clonotype was counted many times. The V gene is TRBV10-3, the J gene TRBJ2-1, with TRBD2 identical over 7 bases. The V and J ends lost 3 bases and 4 bases, in that order; junction bases with no gene match: 12. This CDR3 is built from 17 residues. Germline V gene sequence: CDR1 ENHRY, CDR2 SYGVKD. The CDR3 nucleotides read TGTGCCATCAGTGAAAGGGGAGCGCGGGAGTCTTACAATGAGCAGTTCTTC. It codes for CAISERGARESYNEQFF.